This T cell receptor beta chain was sequenced in a study of T cell repertoires in cytomegalovirus infection. Turning to the study itself: Selected CMV epitopes included recently identified HLA-C-restricted ones as well as well-studied HLA-B-restricted ones. Matching HLA type and CMV infection were both indicated by public TCR beta signatures.

On this clonotype: The antigen remains undetermined.

The CDR3 sequence is 13 residues long. CDR1 is SGHTA, CDR2 FQGNSA, per germline. V gave up 6 bases and J gave up 6 bases; unmatched junction bases: 5. MiXCR, applied by TCRdb to the reads, yields one record per CDR3 protein. The sample comprises approximately 350,000 distinct CDR3 sequences, around a third of which are singletons, and roughly 14% rests with the top ten. Broader study findings: In two of eight donors, the top clonotype was HLA-C-restricted CMV-specific.

The chain has TRBV7-2 and TRBJ1-1, with 9 bases matching TRBD1. The source of this sequence is a human donor in good health (CMV status not recorded). Some clones in this sample may be carry-over from other donors' samples. Sequences were derived from cultured PBMCs, sampled from culture after CMV antigen stimulation. This chain's CDR3 is CASRFTGGAEAFF. CDR3 in DNA: TGTGCCAGCAGGTTTACAGGGGGCGCTGAAGCTTTCTTT. Variable domain in full (rest from reference TRBV7-2 and TRBJ1-1): GAGVSQSPSNKVTEKGKDVELRCDPISGHTALYWYRQSLGQGLEFLIYFQGNSAPDKSGLPSDRFSAERTGGSVSTLTIQRTQQEDSAVYLCASRFTGGAEAFFGQGTRLTVV.